This T cell receptor beta chain was sequenced in a study of OX40 agonist ivuxolimab in advanced cancers. Overall study context: Of mixed ages from roughly 23 to 80 and averaging 60 years, the group was almost 85% male. Study results and limitations: Compared with CD4+, CD8+ T cells on average had more expanded clones.

As to this clone: What it binds is unknown.

Repertoires were generated with immunoSEQ multiplex PCR, while TCRdb's copy carries only in-frame clones and drops some. The sample gives tens of thousands of clones, approximately 85% of which show up once; about 0.42% is in the top ten. J gave up 11 bases and V 2 bases, and 7 bases lay outside the gene matches. This CDR3 comprises 13 residues. Per the germline V gene, CDR1 is LGHNA and CDR2 is YSLEER. The sequencing here drew on CD4+ or CD8+ T cells sorted from blood, taken in a trial of the OX40 agonist ivuxolimab. The TCR sequence derives from an adult with an advanced solid tumor such as melanoma, head and neck, liver or kidney cancer. The rearrangement links TRBV4-3 to TRBJ1-1; 8 positions agree with TRBD1. The DNA of the CDR3 is TGCGCCAGCAGCCAACAGACAGGGGTTGGGGCTTTCTTT. This gives the protein CASSQQTGVGAFF.